This T cell receptor beta chain stems from a study of early T cells in non-severe SARS-CoV-2 infection. Whole-study context: It was bulk RNA from unsorted whole blood that was sequenced, and the chains were unpaired.

Germline V gene data show CDR1 as SGHNT and CDR2 as YYREEE (reference sequence). Trimming took off 2 bases at V and 4 bases at J, with 12 bases between the two ends. The CDR3 is made up of 15 amino acids. TCRdb redid the calling of the 5' RACE reads with MiXCR, one entry per CDR3 protein. The table lists about 64,000 distinct CDR3 sequences, more than 15% of them singletons. Source: whole blood, taken at baseline. The receptor's source is an adult who was a healthcare worker with PCR-confirmed SARS-CoV-2 infection or an uninfected control (not recorded which). The genes are TRBV5-4 and TRBJ2-2; D tentatively fits TRBD1 or TRBD2 (6 bases each). CDR3 DNA sequence: TGTGCCAGCAGCTTACAGGGAGGAAGCACCGGGGAGCTGTTTTTT. Translated, it gives CASSLQGGSTGELFF.